Below, one T cell receptor (beta chain) is given with its context. Its antigen remains unknown. V lost 6 bases, J lost 0 bases, and 6 bases lay in between. Germline CDR1 reads MNHEY; CDR2 reads SMNVEV (reference sequence). The CDR3 has 13 amino acids. The sample comes from a study of a mutant IDH1 vaccine in newly diagnosed glioma. Documented time point: week 23, last vaccination. A 20-mer mutant IDH1 peptide at 300 ug was injected subcutaneously with topical imiquimod. Assay used: immunoSEQ multiplex PCR; TCRdb lists only in-frame clones, some missing. In the table there are about 43,000 clones, 65% to 85% of which are singletons.

The origin of this receptor is a woman between 18 and 29 years old with glioma. Some clones in this sample may be carry-over from other donors' samples. This chain uses TRBV27 with TRBJ2-1; D is uncertain. The specimen was PBMCs, collected from a glioma patient whose treatment included an IDH1 peptide vaccine. This CDR3 is CASSDGSYNEQFF. The CDR3 bases are TGTGCCAGCAGCGACGGCTCCTACAATGAGCAGTTCTTC.